The present TCR beta chain was sequenced within a study of T cell repertoires in cytomegalovirus infection. Study in general: Both recently identified HLA-C-restricted and well-studied HLA-B-restricted CMV epitopes were used in the study. Evidence of both CMV infection and a matching HLA type came from public TCR beta signatures. Study outcomes and limitations: Carriers of CMV plus the relevant HLA were identified by cumulative public TCR beta family frequency.

TCRdb itself ran the reads through MiXCR, one entry per CDR3 protein. The repertoire consists of 640,000 or so distinct CDR3 sequences, with about 30% occurring once and the leading ten covering 15% to 20%. Germline assignment: CDR1 SEHNR and CDR2 FQNEAQ (reference sequence). The CDR3 runs 19 residues. The V gene end was trimmed by 6 bases and the J gene end by 8 bases; junction bases not matched to a gene: 22. The sample holds a few counts of this clonotype. Its antigen is as yet unknown. The sequence was obtained from a human donor in good health (CMV status not recorded). Some clones in this sample may be carry-over from other donors' samples. V usage is TRBV7-9 and J usage is TRBJ2-1; TRBD2 matches 10 bases. This specimen was cultured PBMCs, taken from culture after CMV antigen stimulation. For the CDR3, the DNA is TGTGCCAGCAGGTTCGTGTTAGCCACCAGCGGGAGGGCCGCGGATGAGCAGTTCTTC. Protein sequence: CASRFVLATSGRAADEQFF.